These T cell receptor beta chains were read from a single sample in a study of blood T cell repertoires in COVID-19. Sequencing used immunoSEQ multiplex PCR; TCRdb keeps in-frame clones, though not all of them. The table lists 150,000 to 200,000 clones, more than 75% of them singletons, with 8.6% in the top ten. Source material: peripheral blood. The receptors were gathered from a woman in her 50s with active or convalescent COVID-19. Each CDR3 is given with its conserved first and last residue. The D gene is left open where the match is weak. Clone size is stated in some rows and not others, as once, few, many or a class when expanded.

v_call,j_call,d_call,clone_size,cdr3_nt,cdr3_aa
TRBV20-1,TRBJ2-7,.,once,TGCAGTGCTTCCCCTCCCTACGAGCAGTACTTC,CSASPPYEQYF
TRBV18,TRBJ2-3,TRBD2,.,TGTGCCAGCTCACCCCAGAGAGCGGGAGCCAACACAGATACGCAGTATTTT,CASSPQRAGANTDTQYF
TRBV2,TRBJ1-1,TRBD1,.,TGTGCCAGCAATCGACAGGGCTCGAACACTGAAGCTTTCTTT,CASNRQGSNTEAFF
TRBV7-3,TRBJ2-3,TRBD2,few,TGTGCCAGCAGCCTGGGACTAGCGGGGACAGATACGCAGTATTTT,CASSLGLAGTDTQYF
TRBV2,TRBJ1-2,TRBD1,few,TGTGCCAGCAGTGAAGCGCAGGGGGGCAATAACTATGGCTACACCTTC,CASSEAQGGNNYGYTF
TRBV19,TRBJ1-2,.,.,TGTGCCAGTAGCCAGCCTCGGGTTTTTGCTAACTATGGCTACACCTTC,CASSQPRVFANYGYTF
TRBV7-9,TRBJ2-1,.,.,TGTGCCAGCAGCTTAGTGGCAGGGGAGGGCAATGAGCAGTTCTTC,CASSLVAGEGNEQFF
TRBV11-2,TRBJ2-1,TRBD2,.,TGTGCCAGCAGCTTTCTTAGCGGGGCCGGCTACAATGAGCAGTTCTTC,CASSFLSGAGYNEQFF
TRBV28,TRBJ1-4,.,.,TGTGCCAGCAGCCCGGACAGTTATAATGAAAAACTGTTTTTT,CASSPDSYNEKLFF
TRBV28,TRBJ1-1,.,.,TGTGCCAGCAGTTCCCACACCGGGGCCGGGGGTGAAGCTTTCTTT,CASSSHTGAGGEAFF
TRBV30,TRBJ1-3,.,few,TGTGCCTGGACGGCCCAGACAGCCACCTCAAACACCATATATTTT,CAWTAQTATSNTIYF
TRBV2,TRBJ1-1,TRBD1,few,TGTGCCAGCAGTGAAGCGCGGGACAGGAACACTGAAGCTTTCTTT,CASSEARDRNTEAFF
TRBV7-8,TRBJ1-5,.,.,TGTGCCAGCAGCTTATCTCGTGGCAATCAGCCCCAGCATTTT,CASSLSRGNQPQHF
TRBV5-1,TRBJ2-1,.,.,TGCGCCAGCAGCTTGGGGCGAATCGGGATGGGTGAGCAGTTCTTC,CASSLGRIGMGEQFF
TRBV5-1,TRBJ1-3,TRBD1,.,TGCGCCAGCAGCTTATGGACAGGGGCAGGAAACACCATATATTTT,CASSLWTGAGNTIYF
TRBV27,TRBJ2-1,TRBD2,.,TGTGCCAGCACCACGAGCGGGGGGCCTTACAATGAGCAGTTCTTC,CASTTSGGPYNEQFF
TRBV6-1,TRBJ1-5,.,.,TGTGCCAGCAGTGAAGGTATCAGGCTTAATCAGCCCCAGCATTTT,CASSEGIRLNQPQHF
TRBV7-9,TRBJ1-2,.,.,TGTGCCAGCAGCAGAGAGGTGCGGGGGAATTATGGCTACACCTTC,CASSREVRGNYGYTF
TRBV6-5,TRBJ2-5,TRBD2,.,TGTGCCAGCAGTTACTCTCTTAGCGGGAGCCGCGAGACCCAGTACTTC,CASSYSLSGSRETQYF
TRBV5-1,TRBJ1-1,TRBD1,.,TGCGCCAGCAGCTTGGTCGGGACAGCTGAAGCTTTCTTT,CASSLVGTAEAFF
TRBV7-2,TRBJ2-5,TRBD2,.,TGTGCCAGCAGCTTAGCCCCAAGCGGGGGGCAAGAGACCCAGTACTTC,CASSLAPSGGQETQYF
TRBV25-1,TRBJ2-3,.,.,TGTGCCAGCAGGGGGCACGAGAGTAGCACAGATACGCAGTATTTT,CASRGHESSTDTQYF
TRBV7-9,TRBJ2-7,TRBD2,.,TGTGCCAGCTCCGAGCGGGATCCCCACGAGCAGTACTTC,CASSERDPHEQYF
TRBV19,TRBJ1-2,.,.,TGTGCCAGTAGTACCCACACACCGTATGGCTACACCTTC,CASSTHTPYGYTF
TRBV24-1,TRBJ2-2,.,.,TGTGCCACCAGTGACCCAGGGGAACGAGGGGCCGGGGAGCTGTTTTTT,CATSDPGERGAGELFF
TRBV24-1,TRBJ1-2,TRBD1,.,TGTGCCACCAGTGACACAATGCGACAGGGGAAAAACTATGGCTACACCTTC,CATSDTMRQGKNYGYTF
TRBV9,TRBJ1-1,TRBD1,.,TGTGCCAGCAGCCTGTTAGACAGGGCGGACACTGAAGCTTTCTTT,CASSLLDRADTEAFF